The 10 T cell receptor beta chains presented below share a single source sample, sequenced in a study of blood T cell repertoires in COVID-19. TCRdb's table, derived via immunoSEQ multiplex PCR, lists solely in-frame clones and lacks some. The data show some 500,000 clones, roughly 88% seen once. The source material was PBMCs or T cells enriched from blood (not recorded which). These receptor sequences come from a middle-aged woman who had recovered from COVID-19.

This chain joins TRBV20-1 and TRBJ2-7, with 13 bases that match TRBD2. The V gene end was trimmed by 3 bases and the J gene end by 6 bases; junction bases not matched to a gene: 8. Germline V lookup: CDR1 DFQATT, CDR2 SNEGSKA (reference sequence). CDR3 length equals 15 residues. The CDR3 loop is CSASGTSGILPEQYF. The DNA of the CDR3 is TGCAGTGCTAGTGGGACTAGCGGGATCCTACCCGAGCAGTACTTC.

V is TRBV19 and J is TRBJ1-1, with TRBD1 as a possible D gene (5 bases). Trimming took 6 bases from V and 1 from J, leaving 9 bases between them. Germline CDR1 reads LNHDA; CDR2 reads SQIVND (reference sequence). The CDR3 sequence is 13 residues long. CDR3 sequence reads: CASRLTGNTEAFF. Written as DNA, the CDR3 is TGTGCCAGTAGACTAACAGGGAACACTGAAGCTTTCTTT.

This chain joins TRBV9 and TRBJ2-1; the D gene is possibly TRBD2 (5 bases). Trimming left V 7 bases short and J 1 base short, with 12 bases between. Germline V lookup: CDR1 SGDLS, CDR2 YYNGEE. The CDR3 is 14 residues long. The CDR3, as DNA: TGTGCCAGCGGAAAAGCGGCTTCCTACAATGAGCAGTTCTTC. Protein: CASGKAASYNEQFF.

This chain links TRBV7-2 with TRBJ2-1; 11 positions match TRBD2. Germline CDR1 is SGHTA and CDR2 is FQGNSA. The length of the CDR3 is 15 residues. Germline trimming cut 1 base from V and 4 bases from J; bases unmatched to any gene: 0. Here the CDR3 DNA reads TGTGCCAGCAGCTTAGGACTAGCGGGATACAATGAGCAGTTCTTC. Protein: CASSLGLAGYNEQFF.

This clone was recorded only once. The chain links TRBV2 to TRBJ2-7; no firm D call. V was clipped by 6 bases and J by 0 bases, with 18 bases between them. Germline V gives CDR1 SNHLY, CDR2 FYNNEI. CDR3 length: 16 amino acids. CDR3 loop: CASSHGVHDLSYEQYF. The CDR3 DNA reads as TGTGCCAGCAGCCACGGAGTTCACGATCTCTCCTACGAGCAGTACTTC.

This rearrangement joins TRBV28 to TRBJ1-3, with D perhaps TRBD1 (5 bases). Germline values: CDR1 MDHEN, CDR2 SYDVKM. V lost 6 bases and J 0 bases, leaving 15 bases between the germline ends. The CDR3 consists of 16 residues. CDR3 sequence (DNA): TGTGCCAGCAGGCTTCCGGGACTTAGCTCTGGAAACACCATATATTTT. Its protein is CASRLPGLSSGNTIYF.

This clone has a handful of counts. The chain is built from TRBV13 and TRBJ2-3; a possible D gene is TRBD2 (6 bases). The germline V gene encodes CDR1 PRHDT and CDR2 FYEKMQ (reference sequence). The CDR3 has 14 residues. The V and J ends lost 1 base and 5 bases respectively, with 10 bases between them. The CDR3 nucleotides read TGTGCCAGCAGCTTAGTAGCGGAGGTAGATACGCAGTATTTT. Translation gives CASSLVAEVDTQYF.

V usage is TRBV9 and J usage is TRBJ2-3; 9 positions match TRBD2. The CDR3 covers 15 residues. The J segment lost 3 bases and the V segment lost 8 bases, leaving 10 bases of the junction unmatched. Germline lookup yields CDR1 SGDLS and CDR2 YYNGEE. The chain's CDR3 is CASGTGGRGTDTQYF. CDR3 nucleotide sequence: TGTGCCAGTGGCACTGGCGGGAGGGGAACAGATACGCAGTATTTT.

This chain uses TRBV7-2 with TRBJ2-2, with TRBD1 identical over 9 bases. Trimming at V came to 7 bases and at J to 4 bases, leaving 7 bases not matched to a gene. Per germline, CDR1 SGHTA and CDR2 FQGNSA. This CDR3 comprises 15 residues. The CDR3 DNA is TGTGCCAGCATTACCTCGACAGGGGGCACCGGGGAGCTGTTTTTT. Translated, it gives CASITSTGGTGELFF.

The CDR3, as DNA: TGTGCCAGCAGCTTAGAGCAGGCGCGGGAGCAGCCCCAGCATTTT. The encoded protein is CASSLEQAREQPQHF. The chain joins TRBV7-2 to TRBJ1-5; D ambiguous. CDR1 is SGHTA and CDR2 is FQGNSA in the germline V gene. With 1 base removed from V and 7 bases from J, the gap between germline ends came to 14 bases. CDR3 length: 15 amino acids.